This T cell receptor (beta chain) was identified in a study of blood T cells in healthy people across ages (dated by TCRdb to between 2014 and 2017). Some background on the complete study: Template switching captured roughly one uniquely barcoded TCR beta cDNA molecule per two T cells in model experiments. The study measured age-related changes in TCR beta repertoire diversity using deep sequencing normalized with unique cDNA molecular identifiers. The donors were divided into four age groups: young (average roughly 17 years), middle-aged (about 41), aged (around 59) and long-lived (approximately 74). Donors of different ages were randomly distributed across sequencing lanes to avoid experimental bias. The study analyzed two additional independent replicas of 1 million unique cDNA reads from the same blood draw for two donors, one aged 18 to 30 and one aged 80 or older.

CDR1 and CDR2, looked up from the germline V gene, are MDHEN and SYDVKM. Counted from cysteine to phenylalanine, this CDR3 has 13 amino acids. CDR3 DNA is the only sequence kept; it has 39 bases, read in frame from the first base. The roughly 38 donors, aged roughly 6 to 90 years, were systemically healthy Caucasian individuals from Russia. Approximately 10 milliliters of peripheral blood were collected from each donor into EDTA-treated Vacutainer tubes. Ficoll-Paque density-gradient centrifugation was used to isolate PBMCs, with at least 6.5 million per sample. Total RNA, at least 6 micrograms per sample, was extracted from PBMCs with Trizol reagent. For every donor, an aliquot of PBMCs went through flow cytometry to measure the percentages of naive CD45RAhigh/CD27high T cells. Study-wide findings and limitations: Because donor CMV infection status was unknown, age-related changes in expanded clonotypes were potentially confounded. Compared with the aged group, more naive CD4+ T cells, fewer expanded clones and increased TCR diversity were shown by the long-lived group, suggesting age selection. Because profiling used bulk unsorted PBMCs, naive and antigen-experienced compartments could not be compared conclusively. The percentage of naive T cells measured by flow cytometry correlated strongly with observed TCR beta diversity. Estimates of total diversity based on one million sequenced T cells were regarded as lower bounds and as underestimates. As age increased, observed TCR beta diversity per million T cells dropped in a roughly linear way, and a significant reduction was already evident by age about 40.

This clonotype was found a few times. Its antigen target is currently unknown. It has no much larger one-base neighbor in the sample; base qualities were not kept. The library relied on 5' RACE. Sequenced on an Illumina HiSeq 2500. A second PCR of about 6 to 11 cycles was performed with a sample-barcoded 5' primer and a J-beta primer mix. Each TCR beta cDNA molecule received a unique molecular identifier from a template-switch 5' adaptor carrying 12 random nucleotides. Each sample yielded at least 2.5 million CDR3-containing paired-end reads. First-strand cDNA synthesis was performed from all RNA using the Mint cDNA synthesis kit, with priming by a TRBC-specific oligonucleotide. All cDNA was treated with uracil-DNA glycosylase and then went through a first 18-cycle PCR with the universal primers M1SS and BC2_uni_R. As for how the authors treated the data: For normalization, 1 million high-quality reads were randomly selected from each sample, with every read carrying a distinct molecular identifier. Reads sharing molecular identifiers were discarded rather than binned into consensus sequences. MiTCR, set to a Q25 quality threshold and the strictest error-elimination algorithm, was used for CDR3 identification, clonotype clustering and error correction. Lower-bound total TCR beta diversity was estimated with a nonparametric unseen species model using Euler transformation. The public reads were reanalyzed by TCRdb: fastp trimming at Q25, MiXCR alignment, in-frame beta chains only. Each CDR3 protein gets just one entry, which takes the most common genes and DNA from the rows behind it. The V and J calls were not made by the authors but by TCRdb's processing. This sample lists over 1,500,000 distinct CDR3 sequences; less than 50% were detected once. The biggest ten clones account for more than 2% of the sample.

Sequencing was done on a sample of blood. This receptor was identified in a woman aged 40 to 55 in good health. In this chain, TRBV28 is recombined with TRBJ2-5; matching of 5 bases hints at TRBD2 as the D gene. TRBJ2-7 matches the DNA end more closely, so the J call is doubtful. At the DNA level, the sequence is TGTGCCAGCAGTCAGAGGGTCACAGCCGAGCAGTACTTC. This is translated as CASSQRVTAEQYF.